This entry lists 12 T cell receptor beta chains sequenced from one sample in a study of shared clonotypes between healthy human individuals. Assay: immunoSEQ multiplex PCR; the TCRdb copy retains only in-frame clones and omits some. The sample yields roughly 2,500,000 clones, 90% to 95% seen once. Material for sequencing was naive CD4+ T cells from PBMCs. Specified subset: CD45RA+ positively selected. The receptors here all came from a man younger than 35 in good health. Some clones in this sample may be carry-over from other donors' samples.

The chain recombines TRBV27 with TRBJ2-7, with TRBD2 matching 8 bases. CDR3 size: 16 residues. Germline V gene data show CDR1 as MNHEY and CDR2 as SMNVEV (reference sequence). V dropped 5 bases and J dropped 3; count of bases not matched to a gene: 12. The chain's CDR3 is CASSALRGGRDYEQYF. CDR3 DNA sequence: TGTGCCAGCAGTGCGTTACGGGGGGGAAGGGACTACGAGCAGTACTTC.

CDR3: CSVEATANYGYTF. As DNA, the CDR3 is TGCAGCGTTGAAGCCACAGCTAACTATGGCTACACCTTC. V usage is TRBV29-1 and J usage is TRBJ1-2; D not certain. The germline V gene encodes CDR1 SQVTM and CDR2 ANQGSEA. Trimming took off 1 base at V and 0 bases at J, with 6 bases between the two ends. This CDR3 spans 13 amino acids.

This chain connects TRBV6-1 to TRBJ1-2; possibly TRBD1 for D (5 bases). The germline CDR1 and CDR2 sequences are MNHNS and SASEGT. With 8 bases removed from V and 5 bases from J, the gap between germline ends came to 15 bases. This CDR3 region has 13 residues. The CDR3 DNA is TGTGCCAGCGATCGAATAGACAGATATGGCTACACCTTC. As protein: CASDRIDRYGYTF.

The chain joins TRBV9 to TRBJ2-3; TRBD1 aligns across 8 bases. Per germline, CDR1 SGDLS and CDR2 YYNGEE. This CDR3 is built from 14 residues. The V gene end was trimmed by 3 bases and the J gene end by 1 base; junction bases not matched to a gene: 1. CDR3 nucleotides: TGTGCCAGCAGCGCGGGACAGGGCACAGATACGCAGTATTTT. Amino acids: CASSAGQGTDTQYF.

The V gene is TRBV10-3, the J gene TRBJ2-5, with a weak D call TRBD2 (7 bases). V was clipped by 6 bases and J by 5 bases, with 19 bases between them. This CDR3 is 15 amino acids long. The germline CDR1 and CDR2 sequences are ENHRY and SYGVKD. DNA for the CDR3: TGTGCCATCAGGCCGGGAGGCGGTGGGGGCGAGACCCAGTACTTC. Translation gives CAIRPGGGGGETQYF.

A word on this clone: The same CDR3 is also encoded by other DNA sequences in this sample. The chain carries TRBV30 and TRBJ1-5; D remains unclear. V lost 2 bases to trimming and J lost 4 bases, with 12 bases between them. CDR3 length: 14 residues. Per germline, CDR1 GTSNPN and CDR2 SVGIG (reference sequence). The CDR3 here is CAWSFGGGNQPQHF. In nucleotides, the CDR3 is TGTGCCTGGAGTTTTGGTGGAGGAAATCAGCCCCAGCATTTT.

The gene calls are TRBV29-1 and TRBJ1-2; D is unclear. V lost 4 bases to trimming and J lost 6 bases, with 9 bases between them. The germline V gene encodes CDR1 SQVTM and CDR2 ANQGSEA. The CDR3 loop spans 11 amino acids. CDR3 amino acids: CSVGSTHGYTF. The CDR3 DNA reads as TGCAGCGTTGGGTCAACTCATGGCTACACCTTC.

This chain links TRBV2 with TRBJ2-6, with D hard to call. Trimming shortened V by 4 bases and J by 1 base, and 8 bases separated the two germline ends. Germline CDR1 is SNHLY and CDR2 is FYNNEI. The CDR3 loop spans 15 amino acids. CDR3 sequence reads: CASSVYGSGANVLTF. For the CDR3, the DNA is TGTGCCAGCAGTGTATACGGTTCTGGGGCCAACGTCCTGACTTTC.

The chain employs TRBV9 and TRBJ2-2; D may be TRBD1 (6 bases). The CDR3 is 16 amino acids. V lost 0 bases, J lost 5 bases, and 14 bases lay in between. Germline V lookup: CDR1 SGDLS, CDR2 YYNGEE. The CDR3 here is CASSVVPGQKTGELFF. Written as DNA, the CDR3 is TGTGCCAGCAGCGTAGTTCCGGGACAAAAAACCGGGGAGCTGTTTTTT. Using reference TRBV9 and TRBJ2-2 for the parts outside the CDR3, the full variable domain is DSGVTQTPKHLITATGQRVTLRCSPRSGDLSVYWYQQSLDQGLQFLIQYYNGEERAKGNILERFSAQQFPDLHSELNLSSLELGDSALYFCASSVVPGQKTGELFFGEGSRLTVL.

To note about this clone: This specimen includes other DNA sequences encoding the same CDR3. V gene TRBV29-1 combines with J gene TRBJ1-1; D is unresolved. The length of the CDR3 is 13 residues. The germline gives CDR1 SQVTM, CDR2 ANQGSEA. V lost 1 base, J lost 0 bases, and 6 bases lay in between. CDR3 in amino acids: CSVEGLMNTEAFF. The CDR3 DNA sequence: TGCAGCGTTGAAGGACTAATGAACACTGAAGCTTTCTTT.

The V and J genes are TRBV11-2 and TRBJ2-1, with 7 bases aligning to TRBD2. The CDR3 has 16 amino acids. In germline, CDR1 is SGHAT, CDR2 FQNNGV. V lost 1 base to trimming and J lost 2 bases; unmatched junction nucleotides: 5. CDR3 residues: CASSLAGLAAYNEQFF. The DNA for the CDR3 is TGTGCCAGCAGCTTAGCGGGCCTAGCGGCCTACAATGAGCAGTTCTTC.

This chain uses TRBV4-1 with TRBJ1-3, with 7 bases that match TRBD1. The germline CDR1 and CDR2 sequences are MGHRA and YSYEKL. CDR3 size: 16 residues. V lost 2 bases and J lost 2; bases outside the gene matches: 6. The CDR3 sequence: CASSQRQGSAGNTIYF. The CDR3 nucleotides read TGCGCCAGCAGCCAACGACAGGGTTCCGCTGGAAACACCATATATTTT.